Below are 18 T cell receptor beta chains sequenced from a single sample in a study of cytomegalovirus exposure and HLA in healthy donors. The data were produced by immunoSEQ multiplex PCR, yet TCRdb's version contains in-frame clones alone and is incomplete. Here the sample spans 100,000 to 150,000 clones, 94% being singletons. Sequenced sample: PBMCs. The origin of the receptors is a woman aged 18-35 years in good health and CMV-seronegative.

The chain has TRBV19 and TRBJ2-7, with 9 bases matching TRBD2. The CDR3 is 16 residues long. Trimming took 5 bases from V and 4 from J; bases not matched to a gene: 12. Germline loops: CDR1 LNHDA, CDR2 SQIVND (reference sequence). CDR3 bases: TGTGCCAGTAGTTTAGGATGGACGAGCGGGAGGTACGAGCAGTACTTC. Translation gives CASSLGWTSGRYEQYF.

This clone showed up just once. V and J are TRBV10-3 and TRBJ2-5, with D possibly being TRBD2 (5 bases). V shed 6 bases and J shed 5 bases, with 16 bases lying between them. The CDR3 runs to 14 residues. From germline, CDR1 is ENHRY and CDR2 SYGVKD. CDR3 region: CAISGRGLAETQYF. CDR3 in DNA: TGTGCCATCAGCGGTCGCGGGCTAGCCGAGACCCAGTACTTC.

The chain has TRBV11-2 and TRBJ2-5; tentatively, D is TRBD2 (6 bases). CDR3 size: 16 residues. V gave up 4 bases and J gave up 6 bases, with 21 bases separating them. In germline, CDR1 is SGHAT, CDR2 FQNNGV. This chain's CDR3 is CASSSTGGAGIQTQYF. The CDR3 nucleotides read TGTGCCAGCAGCTCCACCGGAGGGGCTGGGATTCAGACCCAGTACTTC.

This clone was counted a single time. This sequence joins TRBV13 and TRBJ2-2; 7 positions agree with TRBD2. The CDR3 is 18 amino acids. CDR1 PRHDT and CDR2 FYEKMQ come from the germline V gene (reference sequence). J lost 6 bases, V lost 7 bases, and 20 bases had no gene match. CDR3 sequence: CASITVSSRRGIPGELFF. The CDR3 region has the DNA TGTGCCAGCATTACGGTCTCATCCAGGCGGGGGATCCCCGGGGAGCTGTTTTTT.

This rearrangement joins TRBV19 to TRBJ1-2, with D uncertain. V lost 0 bases and J lost 2, with 10 bases in between. CDR1 and CDR2 (germline): LNHDA, SQIVND (reference sequence). The CDR3 is 15 residues long. The CDR3 protein is CASSIDFTVNYGYTF. The CDR3 DNA reads TGTGCCAGTAGTATAGACTTTACAGTGAACTATGGCTACACCTTC.

This clone was recorded once. This chain uses TRBV30 with TRBJ2-1; the match to TRBD2 covers 14 bases. Germline V gives CDR1 GTSNPN, CDR2 SVGIG (reference sequence). The CDR3 runs to 15 residues. V lost 4 bases, J lost 8 bases, and 7 bases stayed unmatched. The CDR3 DNA reads TGTGCCTGGACCAAGGGGACTAGCGGGAGCGATGAGCAGTTCTTC. Amino acids: CAWTKGTSGSDEQFF. The complete variable domain, with remaining parts taken from reference TRBV30 and TRBJ2-1, reads SQTIHQWPATLVQPVGSPLSLECTVEGTSNPNLYWYRQAAGRGLQLLFYSVGIGQISSEVPQNLSASRPQDRQFILSSKKLLLSDSGFYLCAWTKGTSGSDEQFFGPGTRLTVL.

This chain joins TRBV27 and TRBJ2-3; 10 bases are a match to TRBD2. The CDR3 has 17 residues. With 3 bases clipped from V and 0 bases from J, the junction kept 6 bases outside the gene matches. Germline V gene data show CDR1 as MNHEY and CDR2 as SMNVEV (reference sequence). CDR3 region: CASSFLGLATSTDTQYF. In DNA form, the CDR3 reads TGTGCCAGCAGTTTTCTGGGACTAGCGACTAGCACAGATACGCAGTATTTT.

This rearrangement joins TRBV18 to TRBJ2-7, with D possibly being TRBD1 (5 bases). CDR1 and CDR2 from the germline V gene are KGHSH and LQKENI. V was trimmed by 4 bases and J by 4 bases, leaving 8 bases between them. The CDR3 has 12 residues. Here the CDR3 DNA reads TGTGCCAGCTCACAACAGGAGTACGAGCAGTACTTC. Translation gives CASSQQEYEQYF.

This clone was counted between two and nine times. This sequence joins TRBV5-4 and TRBJ2-7, with 10 bases aligning to TRBD2. V lost 4 bases and J lost 0; bases outside the gene matches: 13. CDR1 SGHNT and CDR2 YYREEE come from the germline V gene (reference sequence). The CDR3 is 18 amino acids. In DNA, the CDR3 is TGTGCCAGCAGCGCGGGGGCTCCTAGCGGGGGTAGCTCCTACGAGCAGTACTTC. It yields the protein CASSAGAPSGGSSYEQYF.

The chain links TRBV10-1 to TRBJ2-5; tentatively, D is TRBD2 (5 bases). CDR1 is WNHNN and CDR2 is SYGVQD in the germline V gene (reference sequence). V lost 5 bases to trimming and J lost 1 base, with 8 bases between them. The CDR3 runs 13 residues. CDR3 nucleotides: TGCGCCAGCAGTCCGGGGAGCCAAGAGACCCAGTACTTC. Translation: CASSPGSQETQYF.

The chain combines TRBV5-1 with TRBJ2-7, with 8 bases aligning to TRBD1. The CDR3 is 13 amino acids. Germline V gene lookup returns CDR1 SGHRS and CDR2 YFSETQ. The trim removed 0 bases at V and 8 bases at J, leaving 4 bases unmatched. The chain's CDR3 is CASSLVQGAQQYF. CDR3 nucleotide sequence: TGCGCCAGCAGCTTGGTGCAGGGGGCCCAGCAGTACTTC. The variable domain in full, with the rest retrieved from reference TRBV5-1 and TRBJ2-7, is KAGVTQTPRYLIKTRGQQVTLSCSPISGHRSVSWYQQTPGQGLQFLFEYFSETQRNKGNFPGRFSGRQFSNSRSEMNVSTLELGDSALYLCASSLVQGAQQYFGPGTRLTVT.

The chain links TRBV10-3 to TRBJ2-7; TRBD2 is a possible D gene (5 bases). Germline lookup yields CDR1 ENHRY and CDR2 SYGVKD. CDR3 size: 16 residues. Trimming stripped 3 bases from V and 0 bases from J, with 15 bases between. CDR3 residues: CAISDPGESLSYEQYF. The CDR3 DNA reads as TGTGCCATCAGTGATCCCGGGGAGTCGCTCTCCTACGAGCAGTACTTC.

The V and J genes are TRBV7-3 and TRBJ1-1, with 7 positions matching TRBD1. After removal of 4 bases from V and 8 bases from J, the junction contained 7 bases not matched to a gene. Germline V gives CDR1 SGHTA, CDR2 FQGTGA. The CDR3 contains 13 residues. Here the CDR3 DNA reads TGTGCCAGCAGCTCCCAAGACAGGGCGGAAGCTTTCTTT. This sequence encodes CASSSQDRAEAFF.

This clone has just one count. The chain couples TRBV20-1 to TRBJ2-1; D not resolved. CDR1 and CDR2 from the germline V gene are DFQATT and SNEGSKA (reference sequence). This CDR3 has 11 amino acids. V was clipped by 3 bases and J by 11 bases, with 11 bases between them. CDR3 nucleotides: TGCAGTGCTAGGCCCGAGGTTCAGCAGTTCTTC. It specifies CSARPEVQQFF.

The V call is TRBV27, the J call TRBJ1-5, with D hard to call. CDR3 length equals 13 residues. The V gene lost 2 bases and the J gene lost 5 bases, with 7 bases spanning the gap. CDR1 is MNHEY and CDR2 is SMNVEV in the germline V gene (reference sequence). The CDR3 protein is CASSLATDQPQHF. In nucleotides, the CDR3 is TGTGCCAGCAGTTTAGCGACTGATCAGCCCCAGCATTTT.

V gene TRBV6-1 combines with J gene TRBJ2-1, with 13 bases lining up with TRBD2. V shed 3 bases and J 7 bases; nucleotides not matched to a gene: 12. The CDR3 extends over 18 amino acids. The germline CDR1 and CDR2 sequences are MNHNS and SASEGT. CDR3 loop: CASSDGLAGVPRTNEQFF. The CDR3, as DNA: TGTGCCAGCAGTGACGGACTAGCGGGAGTCCCCCGGACAAATGAGCAGTTCTTC.

V and J are TRBV5-1 and TRBJ2-7; no clear D. The germline CDR1 and CDR2 sequences are SGHRS and YFSETQ. The CDR3 length is 16 residues. V was trimmed by 4 bases and J by 0 bases, leaving 17 bases between them. The CDR3 region is CASSVGVRSFSYEQYF. CDR3 coding DNA: TGCGCCAGCAGCGTGGGTGTCCGTAGCTTCTCCTACGAGCAGTACTTC.

This chain joins TRBV7-9 and TRBJ1-4, with D maybe TRBD1 (6 bases). The CDR3 is 15 residues long. Trimming left V 4 bases short and J 8 bases short, with 17 bases between. Germline-derived CDR1 and CDR2 are SEHNR and FQNEAQ (reference sequence). This CDR3 is CASSSLRGAGEKLFF. The CDR3 region has the DNA TGTGCCAGCAGCTCCCTGCGGGGGGCAGGAGAAAAACTGTTTTTT.